Listed below are T cell receptor beta chains from one sample, sequenced in a study of blood T cell repertoires in COVID-19. Some clones are missing from TCRdb's copy, which holds only in-frame ones; the method was immunoSEQ multiplex PCR. This table holds 50,000 to 60,000 clones, about nine tenths found once. The sample consisted of peripheral blood. The receptors here all came from a man aged 35 to 55 with acute or convalescent COVID-19. The CDR3 runs from the conserved cysteine through the conserved F or W. D genes are given only for firm matches. Not every row has a clone size; where given, it reads once, few, many or a size class.

D	J	V	size	DNA	CDR3
TRBD1	TRBJ1-1	TRBV9	.	TGTGCCAGCAGCGTCGGGGACAGGGGGCCCCTGAACACTGAAGCTTTCTTT	CASSVGDRGPLNTEAFF
.	TRBJ1-5	TRBV19	.	TGTGCCAGTAGTATAGGCCTTGGGGGGAATCAGCCCCAGCATTTT	CASSIGLGGNQPQHF
.	TRBJ2-5	TRBV3-1/TRBV3-2	.	TGTGCCAGCAGCCCTTTGGGCAGGGAATTCGAGACCCAGTACTTC	CASSPLGREFETQYF
.	TRBJ2-1	TRBV5-1	once	TGCGCCAGCAGCTTGGAGGGGCTCCGTAAGGATGAGCAGTTCTTC	CASSLEGLRKDEQFF
.	TRBJ1-3	TRBV6-5	.	TGTGCCAGCAGTTACTCGGACGGGATTGGAAACACCATATATTTT	CASSYSDGIGNTIYF
.	TRBJ2-7	TRBV6-5	.	TGTGCCAGCAGTTACTCGAGCGGAACCTACGAGCAGTACTTC	CASSYSSGTYEQYF
TRBD1	TRBJ1-1	TRBV5-8	.	TGTGCCAGCAGCGGAGGACAGGGCTGGAGCACTGAAGCTTTCTTT	CASSGGQGWSTEAFF
.	TRBJ1-2	TRBV6-5	.	TGTGCCAGCACCCTCAATGGACAAAGCTACACCTTC	CASTLNGQSYTF
.	TRBJ1-2	TRBV4-2	.	TGTGCCAGCAGCCAGACCACCCAGGGGAACTATGGCTACACCTTC	CASSQTTQGNYGYTF
.	TRBJ2-3	TRBV23-1	.	TGCGCCAGCAGTCAAACTTTTTTCTTTTTTAGCACAGATACGCAGTATTTT	CASSQTFFFFSTDTQYF
TRBD2	TRBJ2-1	TRBV30	.	TGTGCCTGCAGTGCCCTAGCGGGACCAGGGGAGCAGTTCTTC	CACSALAGPGEQFF
TRBD1	TRBJ2-6	TRBV27	.	TGTGCCAGCAGAATAGACCTCGGGACAGGGACTGGGGCCAACGTCCTGACTTTC	CASRIDLGTGTGANVLTF
TRBD1	TRBJ1-5	TRBV27	.	TGTGCCAGCAGCAATGCGAGACAGGGCCGAGGAAGCAATCAGCCCCAGCATTTT	CASSNARQGRGSNQPQHF
.	TRBJ2-7	TRBV10-3	.	TGTGCCATCAGTGAAAGGGAGGCAAGCGGCTACGAGCAGTACTTC	CAISEREASGYEQYF
TRBD1	TRBJ1-2	TRBV30	.	TGTGCCTGGAGTGCAAGGACAGGGAACTATGGCTACACCTTC	CAWSARTGNYGYTF
.	TRBJ2-1	TRBV11-2	.	TGTGCCAGCAGCCCCCAGGACTACAATGAGCAGTTCTTC	CASSPQDYNEQFF
.	TRBJ2-5	TRBV6-5	.	TGTGCCAGCAGTCACTCCGGGGGGCGTGGGGAGACCCAGTACTTC	CASSHSGGRGETQYF
.	TRBJ1-4	TRBV7-9	.	TGTGCCAGCAGCTTGTCTGGGGCGGATGAAAAACTGTTTTTT	CASSLSGADEKLFF
.	TRBJ1-1	TRBV30	.	TGTGCCTGGAGTACCGGCATGGCGGGGACTGAAGCTTTCTTT	CAWSTGMAGTEAFF
.	TRBJ2-1	TRBV5-4	few	TGTGCCAGCAGCTCCATGGGGGGTGAGGGTGAGCAGTTCTTC	CASSSMGGEGEQFF
TRBD1	TRBJ1-5	TRBV25-1	.	TGTGCCAGCAGTGGCCGGGACAGGGGTCAGCCCCAGCATTTT	CASSGRDRGQPQHF
.	TRBJ1-5	TRBV9	.	TGTGCCAGCAGCAAGGACGGGACGGGGGGTCAGCCCCAGCATTTT	CASSKDGTGGQPQHF
.	TRBJ1-5	TRBV2	.	TGTGCCAGCAGGGAGAACAACGATCAGCCCCAGCATTTT	CASRENNDQPQHF
.	TRBJ2-7	TRBV5-1	.	TGCGCCAGCAGGTTGAGCTTGGAGGGCGGCCTGACCTACGAGCAGTACTTC	CASRLSLEGGLTYEQYF
.	TRBJ2-5	TRBV7-7	.	TGTGCTATACGGGGACAAGAGACCCAGTACTTC	CAIRGQETQYF
.	TRBJ2-5	TRBV27	.	TGTGCCAGCAGTTTAGGTAGCCCCCAAGAGACCCAGTACTTC	CASSLGSPQETQYF
.	TRBJ2-1	TRBV6-6	.	TGTGCCAGCAGTGTCCCTGGATGGACAGTATACAATGAGCAGTTCTTC	CASSVPGWTVYNEQFF
TRBD1	TRBJ2-3	TRBV4-3	.	TGCGCCAGCAGCCGGGCCGGACAGGCGGGCACAGATACGCAGTATTTT	CASSRAGQAGTDTQYF
TRBD2	TRBJ2-3	TRBV2	once	TGTGCCAGCAGTGACTTACTAGCGGGAGGGCACACAGATACGCAGTATTTT	CASSDLLAGGHTDTQYF
.	TRBJ1-2	TRBV3-1/TRBV3-2	.	TGTGCCAGCAGCCCATCTCGACACGCCAACTATGGCTACACCTTC	CASSPSRHANYGYTF
.	TRBJ2-7	TRBV6-5	.	TGTGCCAGCAGATCCCGAGGGTCGGGCTACGAGCAGTACTTC	CASRSRGSGYEQYF
TRBD1	TRBJ1-4	TRBV29-1	.	TGCAGCGCAACGGGACAGGGAGGTGAAAAACTGTTTTTT	CSATGQGGEKLFF
TRBD1	TRBJ1-1	TRBV5-1	.	TGCGCCAGCAGCCCGACAGGGTCAAACACTGAAGCTTTCTTT	CASSPTGSNTEAFF
TRBD2	TRBJ2-1	TRBV6-2/TRBV6-3	once	TGTGCCAGCAGTTACTCGAACCGGGAGGGCTCCTACAATGAGCAGTTCTTC	CASSYSNREGSYNEQFF
.	TRBJ1-1	TRBV11-3	.	TGTGCCAGCAGCTTAGCCGGGGGGGCGACTGAAGCTTTCTTT	CASSLAGGATEAFF
.	TRBJ2-7	TRBV5-4	.	TGTGCCAGCAGCCGGATCCACAGGCGGGGTGGTTTCTACGAGCAGTACTTC	CASSRIHRRGGFYEQYF
.	TRBJ1-5	TRBV29-1	.	TGCAGCGTTGAAACCCTAAAGGGGCAGCCCCAGCATTTT	CSVETLKGQPQHF
.	TRBJ1-1	TRBV6-1	.	TGTGCCAGCAGTGAAAGAGTGTGGACTGAAGCTTTCTTT	CASSERVWTEAFF
.	TRBJ1-4	TRBV4-2	.	TGTGCCAGCAGCCAAGAACTAGATAATGAAAAACTGTTTTTT	CASSQELDNEKLFF
.	TRBJ1-2	TRBV6-1	.	TGTGCCAGCAGTGAAAGTCGTCGGTCAGGAAGCGGCTACACCTTC	CASSESRRSGSGYTF
.	TRBJ1-1	TRBV30	.	TGTGCCTCTACCCGGGGGAGGTCGATGCGGCCCAGAACTGAAGCTTTCTTT	CASTRGRSMRPRTEAFF
.	TRBJ2-2	TRBV24-1	.	TGTGCCACCGGCGGGAAAAGCACCGGGGAGCTGTTTTTT	CATGGKSTGELFF
TRBD2	TRBJ2-1	TRBV10-3	.	TGTGCCATCAGTGAGTCGAGTGGCCTAGCGGGAGCTAGGCTGTTCTTC	CAISESSGLAGARLFF
TRBD1	TRBJ2-1	TRBV5-1	.	TGCGCCAGCAGTGGACAGGAATATTACAATGAGCAGTTCTTC	CASSGQEYYNEQFF
.	TRBJ2-3	TRBV6-5	.	TGTGCCAGCGTGGGTCAGGCCAGGGGTGGAGATACGCAGTATTTT	CASVGQARGGDTQYF
TRBD2	TRBJ2-3	TRBV10-1	.	TGCGCCAGCAGTGAAACTAGCGGGAGGTTGGATACGCAGTATTTT	CASSETSGRLDTQYF
.	TRBJ2-3	TRBV7-9	.	TGTGCCAGCAGCCCAAGGAGGGGCGCAGATACGCAGTATTTT	CASSPRRGADTQYF
TRBD1	TRBJ1-1	TRBV19	.	TGTGCCAGTAGTATTCAGGGGGCGACTGAAGCTTTCTTT	CASSIQGATEAFF
TRBD1	TRBJ1-1	TRBV19	.	TGTGCCAGTAGTGTGTCAGGGGGGAACACTGAAGCTTTCTTT	CASSVSGGNTEAFF
TRBD1	TRBJ1-2	TRBV4-2	.	TGTGCCAGCAGCCAAGACAGGGGGCGACTAAATGGCTACACCTTC	CASSQDRGRLNGYTF
TRBD1	TRBJ1-1	TRBV27	.	TGTGCCAGCAGTGCCGACAGGGGCGCTGAAGCTTTCTTT	CASSADRGAEAFF
.	TRBJ2-7	TRBV24-1	.	TGTGCCACCTCACCAGGATGGGACACTAACTCCTACGAGCAGTACTTC	CATSPGWDTNSYEQYF
.	TRBJ1-5	TRBV5-1	.	TGCGCCAGCAGCCCCCAACCCTTAGACAATCAGCCCCAGCATTTT	CASSPQPLDNQPQHF
TRBD2	TRBJ2-1	TRBV10-1	.	TGCGCCAGCAGCGGACTAGAAAACTCCTACAATGAGCAGTTCTTC	CASSGLENSYNEQFF
.	TRBJ1-1	TRBV9	.	TGTGCCAGCAGCGTAGCCCAAAACACTGAAGCTTTCTTT	CASSVAQNTEAFF
.	TRBJ1-4	TRBV9	.	TGTGCCAGCAGCGTAGAGGGCCGGCGGGATGAAAAACTGTTTTTT	CASSVEGRRDEKLFF
.	TRBJ2-6	TRBV24-1	once	TGTGCCACCAGTGATAGACAGCGCTCTGGGGCCAACGTCCTGACTTTC	CATSDRQRSGANVLTF
TRBD2	TRBJ2-5	TRBV5-4	.	TGTGCCAGCAGCTCCGGGACTAGCGGGAGTCGGGAGACCCAGTACTTC	CASSSGTSGSRETQYF
TRBD1	TRBJ2-7	TRBV7-9	.	TGTGCCAGCAGCTTAGGGGGACAGGGAAGTCCCTACGAGCAGTACTTC	CASSLGGQGSPYEQYF
TRBD1	TRBJ1-1	TRBV7-9	.	TGTGCCAGCAGCTTAGATCAGGGGGAGAACACTGAAGCTTTCTTT	CASSLDQGENTEAFF